The rows below give T cell receptor beta chains drawn from one sample of a study of shared clonotypes between healthy human individuals. TCRdb's copy holds only in-frame clones and misses some; the assay was immunoSEQ multiplex PCR. The sample includes roughly 2,300,000 clones, around 92% of them seen just once. Sample: naive CD4+ T cells from PBMCs. The receptor set was obtained from a man in his late teens or twenties in good health. Some clones in this sample may be carry-over from other donors' samples. Each CDR3 is given with its conserved first and last residue. Fields, in order: V gene, clone size, J gene, D gene, CDR3 DNA, CDR3 protein. The D gene is left open where the match is weak. Clone sizes are given selectively: once, few, many, or a class where the clone is expanded.

>TRBV30|once|TRBJ1-4|.
TGTGCCTGGAAGCAGCTTGATGAAAAACTGTTTTTT
CAWKQLDEKLFF
>TRBV5-1|.|TRBJ2-7|TRBD1
TGCGCCAGCAGCTTGGGACAGGGGGTCTCCTACGAGCAGTACTTC
CASSLGQGVSYEQYF
>TRBV18|.|TRBJ1-1|.
TGTGCCAGCTCACCAGGTAGGGGCGAAAACACTGAAGCTTTCTTT
CASSPGRGENTEAFF
>TRBV11-1|once|TRBJ2-1|TRBD2
TGTGCCAGCAGTCCGAACCAGGGACTAGCGGCTTACAATGAGCAGTTCTTC
CASSPNQGLAAYNEQFF
>TRBV28|.|TRBJ1-2|.
TGTGCCAGCACCCCCGGAACTCTCTATACTAACTGGAGCTACACCTTC
CASTPGTLYTNWSYTF
>TRBV28|.|TRBJ2-7|TRBD2
TGTGCCAGCAGTTCATCGGGACTAGCGGGAGCGTCCGAGCAGTACTTC
CASSSSGLAGASEQYF
>TRBV5-1|.|TRBJ2-5|.
TGCGCCAGCAGCTTGGTTCAGGGGCCGGAGACCCAGTACTTC
CASSLVQGPETQYF
>TRBV7-2|.|TRBJ1-1|.
TGTGCCAGCAGCTTAGCAGGGGGTGGAACTGAAGCTTTCTTT
CASSLAGGGTEAFF
>TRBV2|.|TRBJ2-1|TRBD2
TGTGCCAGTTGGGACTACCGCCGGGAGCAGTTCTTC
CASWDYRREQFF
>TRBV6-5|.|TRBJ2-7|.
TGTGCCAGCAGAACCCCTGGAGGGTTGGCCTACGAGCAGTACTTC
CASRTPGGLAYEQYF
>TRBV29-1|.|TRBJ2-1|.
TGCAGCGTAGGGGGGCTCTATCTCGATGAGCAGTTCTTC
CSVGGLYLDEQFF
>TRBV5-5|.|TRBJ2-2|TRBD1
TGTGCCAGCAGCCCCGGGACAGGGAACACCGGGGAGCTGTTTTTT
CASSPGTGNTGELFF
>TRBV7-2|.|TRBJ2-1|TRBD2
TGTGCCAGCAGCTTAGGGGTAGCGGGACGGGATGAGCAGTTCTTC
CASSLGVAGRDEQFF
>TRBV9|.|TRBJ1-5|.
TGTGCCAGCAGCGCGGACAGTCATCAGCCCCAGCATTTT
CASSADSHQPQHF
>TRBV28|.|TRBJ2-7|.
TGTGCCAGCAGTTTATACAGGGACGAGCAGTACTTC
CASSLYRDEQYF
>TRBV28|.|TRBJ2-5|TRBD1
TGTGCCAGCAGTCGGACAGGGTGGGCAGAGACCCAGTACTTC
CASSRTGWAETQYF
>TRBV6-6|.|TRBJ2-3|TRBD1
TGTGCCAGCAGTCCAGGGGGCCAGGCAGATACGCAGTATTTT
CASSPGGQADTQYF
>TRBV9|.|TRBJ2-3|.
TGTGCCAGCAGCGTAGAGGTGGCGGGTACGCAGTATTTT
CASSVEVAGTQYF
>TRBV30|.|TRBJ2-3|.
TGTGCCCGCTCTTTTTCGGGACACCGCGCAGATACGCAGTATTTT
CARSFSGHRADTQYF
>TRBV5-1|.|TRBJ1-1|TRBD1
TGCGCCAGCAGCTCGGGACAGGTGATGAACACTGAAGCTTTCTTT
CASSSGQVMNTEAFF
>TRBV27|.|TRBJ2-1|.
TGTGCCAGCAGTTGGACTTTCGCATCCTACAATGAGCAGTTCTTC
CASSWTFASYNEQFF
>TRBV7-8|.|TRBJ2-7|TRBD2
TGTGCCAGCAGCTCGACGTCGACTAGCGGGGGCTTTACCTACGAGCAGTACTTC
CASSSTSTSGGFTYEQYF
>TRBV4-3|.|TRBJ2-2|.
TGCGCCAGCAGGCGCGCAACCACAGTGCCCGGGGAGCTGTTTTTT
CASRRATTVPGELFF
>TRBV6-6|.|TRBJ2-7|.
TGTGCCAGCAGGTCCGGGCCCCAAAAGGGGTCCTACGAGCAGTACTTC
CASRSGPQKGSYEQYF
>TRBV5-4|.|TRBJ2-2|TRBD2
TGTGCCAGCAGCGTGATCCAGCGGGAGGGCCGCGGGGAGCTGTTTTTT
CASSVIQREGRGELFF
>TRBV9|.|TRBJ1-2|.
TGTGCCAGCAGCGCAATCGGACGGCCCGAGGGAGGCTACACCTTC
CASSAIGRPEGGYTF
>TRBV6-6|.|TRBJ1-1|TRBD1
TGTGCCAGCAGCCGCGGGACAGGGGCTCGGAAGACTGAAGCTTTCTTT
CASSRGTGARKTEAFF
>TRBV7-9|.|TRBJ2-7|.
TGTGCCAGCAGCCGCGGGTGGGGTTCCTACGAGCAGTACTTC
CASSRGWGSYEQYF
>TRBV28|.|TRBJ2-7|.
TGTGCCAGCAGTTTGGGGACAAGGCTTTACGAGCAGTACTTC
CASSLGTRLYEQYF
>TRBV30|.|TRBJ1-1|.
TGTGCCTGGAGTTCAAATTCTCGGGTGGGCACTGAAGCTTTCTTT
CAWSSNSRVGTEAFF
>TRBV15|.|TRBJ2-7|.
TGTGCCACCAGCAGAGATCCCCAGGGGTGGGCCTACGAGCAGTACTTC
CATSRDPQGWAYEQYF
>TRBV11-3|.|TRBJ2-3|TRBD1
TGTGCCAGCACCTGGAGCGGTGACAGGGGCAAACGCACAGATACGCAGTATTTT
CASTWSGDRGKRTDTQYF
>TRBV28|.|TRBJ2-2|.
TGTGCCAGCAAGAGCTTGACACGCCGCACCGGGGAGCTGTTTTTT
CASKSLTRRTGELFF
>TRBV29-1|once|TRBJ1-1|.
TGCAGCGTTCGAGGAGGGTTTTCTGAAGCTTTCTTT
CSVRGGFSEAFF
>TRBV5-4|.|TRBJ1-2|.
TGTGCCAGCAGCAAATCGGACGTAGTTAACTATGGCTACACCTTC
CASSKSDVVNYGYTF
>TRBV5-1|.|TRBJ1-5|.
TGCGCCAGCAGCTTGGCATTGGGGGTACGTAATCAGCCCCAGCATTTT
CASSLALGVRNQPQHF
>TRBV30|.|TRBJ2-3|.
TGTGCCTGGGGGCTGGGGGCTACGCAGTATTTT
CAWGLGATQYF
>TRBV5-4|.|TRBJ1-4|.
TGTGCCAGCAGCCGTCGCCTGCTGGGGAATCAAATTAATGAAAAACTGTTTTTT
CASSRRLLGNQINEKLFF
>TRBV23-1|once|TRBJ1-2|.
TGCGCCAGCAGTGCTCGGGCTGGCTACACCTTC
CASSARAGYTF
>TRBV13|.|TRBJ1-1|.
TGTGCCAGCACCAAATCAAACACTGAAGCTTTCTTT
CASTKSNTEAFF
>TRBV7-9|.|TRBJ1-1|TRBD1
TGTGCCAGCAACCTGGGGACAGGGACGAACACTGAAGCTTTCTTT
CASNLGTGTNTEAFF
>TRBV28|once|TRBJ1-5|.
TGTGCCAGCAGTTTGTTTACCCCCCGGGATTCTCAGCCCCAGCATTTT
CASSLFTPRDSQPQHF
>TRBV5-5|.|TRBJ2-7|.
TGTGCCAGCAGCTTGGCCTGGGGTGGTAATAGCCACGAGCAGTACTTC
CASSLAWGGNSHEQYF
>TRBV19|.|TRBJ2-7|.
TGTGCCAGTAGACCGACTAGAAGCTCCTACGAGCAGTACTTC
CASRPTRSSYEQYF
>TRBV20-1|few|TRBJ1-1|.
TGCAGTGCTAGTCCAGGGATTGAAGCTTTCTTT
CSASPGIEAFF
>TRBV6-1|.|TRBJ1-4|.
TGTGCCAGCAGTGTCGGGACAACAACTAATGAAAAACTGTTTTTT
CASSVGTTTNEKLFF
>TRBV7-6|.|TRBJ2-7|TRBD2
TGTGCCAGCAGCTCCAGAGCCGGACTAGCGGCGGACTACGAGCAGTACTTC
CASSSRAGLAADYEQYF
>TRBV4-1|.|TRBJ2-1|TRBD2
TGCGCCAGCAGCCAAGATTCGGGACTAGCGGGAGAGTTGCAGTTCTTC
CASSQDSGLAGELQFF
>TRBV19|.|TRBJ2-5|TRBD2
TGTGCCAGTAGTTCGGCGGGAGTATTAGAGACCCAGTACTTC
CASSSAGVLETQYF